The T cell receptor beta chain described here comes from a study of CD8+ T cells in alopecia areata. The authors extracted RNA and reverse transcribed it into cDNA as the sequencing template. Here immunoSEQ multiplex PCR was the method, and the copy in TCRdb shows in-frame clones only, minus some. The repertoire holds about 90,000 clones, with around 47% as singletons. This CDR3 has 15 amino acids. The germline V gene encodes CDR1 SGHRS and CDR2 YFSETQ. V shed 0 bases and J 4 bases; nucleotides not matched to a gene: 5. Regarding treatment: oral pan-JAK inhibitor, 5-10 mg twice daily. This material consisted of CD8+ T cells sorted from blood, taken at week 24, from a patient treated with tofacitinib. This chain uses TRBV5-1 with TRBJ2-5; 8 bases map to TRBD1. The sequence was obtained from a human donor with alopecia areata. CDR3 nucleotide sequence: TGCGCCAGCAGCTTGGCAGTCAGGGGGCGAGAGACCCAGTACTTC. Amino acids: CASSLAVRGRETQYF.